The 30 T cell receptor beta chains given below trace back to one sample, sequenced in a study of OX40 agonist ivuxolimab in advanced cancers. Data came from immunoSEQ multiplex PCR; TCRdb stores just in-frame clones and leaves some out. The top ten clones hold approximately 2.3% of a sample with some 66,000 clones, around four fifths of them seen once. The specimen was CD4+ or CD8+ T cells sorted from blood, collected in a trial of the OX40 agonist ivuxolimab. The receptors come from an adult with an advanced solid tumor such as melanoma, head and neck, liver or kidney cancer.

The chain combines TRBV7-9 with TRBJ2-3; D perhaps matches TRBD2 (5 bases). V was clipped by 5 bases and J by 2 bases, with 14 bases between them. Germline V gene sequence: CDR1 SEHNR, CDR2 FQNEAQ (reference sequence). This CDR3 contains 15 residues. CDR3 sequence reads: CASSPAGRDTDTQYF. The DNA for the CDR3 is TGTGCCAGCAGCCCCGCCGGACGGGACACAGATACGCAGTATTTT. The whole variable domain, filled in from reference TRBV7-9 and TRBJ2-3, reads DTGVSQNPRHKITKRGQNVTFRCDPISEHNRLYWYRQTLGQGPEFLTYFQNEAQLEKSRLLSDRFSAERPKGSFSTLEIQRTEQGDSAMYLCASSPAGRDTDTQYFGPGTRLTVL.

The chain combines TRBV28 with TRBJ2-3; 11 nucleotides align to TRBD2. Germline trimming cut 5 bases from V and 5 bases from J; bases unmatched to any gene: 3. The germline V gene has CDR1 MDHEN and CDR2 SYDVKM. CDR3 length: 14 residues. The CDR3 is CASSLAGGQDTQYF. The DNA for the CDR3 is TGTGCCAGCAGTCTAGCGGGAGGACAAGATACGCAGTATTTT. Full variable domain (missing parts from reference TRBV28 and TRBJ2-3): DVKVTQSSRYLVKRTGEKVFLECVQDMDHENMFWYRQDPGLGLRLIYFSYDVKMKEKGDIPEGYSVSREKKERFSLILESASTNQTSMYLCASSLAGGQDTQYFGPGTRLTVL.

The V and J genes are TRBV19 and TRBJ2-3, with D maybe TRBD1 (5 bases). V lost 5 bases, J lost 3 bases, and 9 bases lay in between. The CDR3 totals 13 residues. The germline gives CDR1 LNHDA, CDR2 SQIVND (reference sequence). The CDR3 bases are TGTGCCAGTAGTGCGACAGCAACAGATACGCAGTATTTT. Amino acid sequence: CASSATATDTQYF.

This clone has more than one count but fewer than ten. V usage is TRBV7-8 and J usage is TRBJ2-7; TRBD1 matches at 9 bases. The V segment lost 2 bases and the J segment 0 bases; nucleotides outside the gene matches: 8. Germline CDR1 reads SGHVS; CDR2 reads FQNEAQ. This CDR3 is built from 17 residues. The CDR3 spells CASSLNAGTGYSYEQYF. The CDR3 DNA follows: TGTGCCAGCAGCTTAAATGCCGGGACAGGGTACTCCTACGAGCAGTACTTC.

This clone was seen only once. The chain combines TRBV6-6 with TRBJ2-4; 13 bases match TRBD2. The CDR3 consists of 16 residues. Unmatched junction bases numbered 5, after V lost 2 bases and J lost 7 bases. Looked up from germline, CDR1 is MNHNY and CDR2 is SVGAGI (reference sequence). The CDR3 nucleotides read TGTGCCAGCAGTTACGGACTAGCGGGAGCTGAGAACATTCAGTACTTC. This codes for CASSYGLAGAENIQYF.

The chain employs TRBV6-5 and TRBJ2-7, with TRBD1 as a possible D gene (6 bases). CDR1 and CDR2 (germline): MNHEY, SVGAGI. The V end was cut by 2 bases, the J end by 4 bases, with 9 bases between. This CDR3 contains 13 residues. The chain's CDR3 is CASSYETGYEQYF. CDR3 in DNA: TGTGCCAGCAGTTACGAGACAGGTTACGAGCAGTACTTC.

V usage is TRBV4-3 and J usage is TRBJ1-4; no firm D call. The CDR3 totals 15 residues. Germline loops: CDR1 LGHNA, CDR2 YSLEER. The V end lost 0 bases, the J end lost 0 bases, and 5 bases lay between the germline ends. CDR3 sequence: CASSQDPATNEKLFF. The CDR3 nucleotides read TGCGCCAGCAGCCAAGATCCGGCAACTAATGAAAAACTGTTTTTT.

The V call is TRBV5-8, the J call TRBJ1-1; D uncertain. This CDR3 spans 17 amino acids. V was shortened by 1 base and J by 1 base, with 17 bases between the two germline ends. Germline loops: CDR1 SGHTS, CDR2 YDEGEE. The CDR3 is CASSLLLGMARNTEAFF. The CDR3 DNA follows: TGTGCCAGCAGCTTGCTCCTGGGGATGGCGCGGAACACTGAAGCTTTCTTT. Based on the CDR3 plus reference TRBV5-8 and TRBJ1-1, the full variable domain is EAGVTQSPTHLIKTRGQQATLRCSPISGHTSVYWYQQALGLGLQFLLWYDEGEERNRGNFPPRFSGRQFPNYSSELNVNALELEDSALYLCASSLLLGMARNTEAFFGQGTRLTVV.

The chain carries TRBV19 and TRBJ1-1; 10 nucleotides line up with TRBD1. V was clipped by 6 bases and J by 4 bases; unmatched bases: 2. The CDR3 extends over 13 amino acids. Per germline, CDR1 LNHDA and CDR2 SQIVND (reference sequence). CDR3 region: CASRGQGITEAFF. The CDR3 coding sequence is TGTGCCAGTAGGGGACAGGGGATCACTGAAGCTTTCTTT.

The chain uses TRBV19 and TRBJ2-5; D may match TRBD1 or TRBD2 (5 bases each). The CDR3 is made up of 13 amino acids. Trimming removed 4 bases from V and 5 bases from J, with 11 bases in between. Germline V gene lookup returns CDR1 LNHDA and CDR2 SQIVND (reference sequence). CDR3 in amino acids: CASSTGSWETQYF. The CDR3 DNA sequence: TGTGCCAGTAGTACAGGGAGTTGGGAGACCCAGTACTTC.

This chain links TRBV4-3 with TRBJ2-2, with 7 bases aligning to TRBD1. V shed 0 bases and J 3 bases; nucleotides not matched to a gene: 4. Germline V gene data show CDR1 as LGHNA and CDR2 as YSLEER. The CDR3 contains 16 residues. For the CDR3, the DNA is TGCGCCAGCAGCCAAGATTCAGGGGGTTACACCGGGGAGCTGTTTTTT. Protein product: CASSQDSGGYTGELFF.

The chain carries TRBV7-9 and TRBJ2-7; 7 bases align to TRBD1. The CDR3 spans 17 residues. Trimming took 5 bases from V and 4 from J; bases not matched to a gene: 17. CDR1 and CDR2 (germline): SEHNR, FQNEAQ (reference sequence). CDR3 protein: CASSHRQGISTPYEQYF. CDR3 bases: TGTGCCAGCAGCCACAGACAGGGCATATCGACCCCTTACGAGCAGTACTTC.

The CDR3 DNA reads as TGCGCCAGCAGCTTGGTGGGCAGGGCGAGCACTGAAGCTTTCTTT. It specifies CASSLVGRASTEAFF. The rearrangement links TRBV5-1 to TRBJ1-1; weak D call: TRBD1 (5 bases). Trimming cost V 0 bases and J 4 bases, with 13 bases left between them. The length of the CDR3 is 15 residues. The germline V gene encodes CDR1 SGHRS and CDR2 YFSETQ.

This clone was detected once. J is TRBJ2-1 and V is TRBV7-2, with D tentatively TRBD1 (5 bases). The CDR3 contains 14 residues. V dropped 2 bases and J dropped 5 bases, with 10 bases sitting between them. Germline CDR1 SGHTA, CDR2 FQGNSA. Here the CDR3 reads CASSLTGANNEQFF. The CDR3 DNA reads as TGTGCCAGCAGCTTAACAGGAGCGAACAATGAGCAGTTCTTC.

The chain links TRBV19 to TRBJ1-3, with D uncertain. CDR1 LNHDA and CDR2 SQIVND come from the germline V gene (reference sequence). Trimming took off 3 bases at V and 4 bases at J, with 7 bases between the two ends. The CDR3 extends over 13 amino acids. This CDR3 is CASSISPGNTIYF. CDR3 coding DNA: TGTGCCAGTAGTATCTCCCCCGGAAACACCATATATTTT.

The CDR3 sequence is CASSQAGVQETQYF. CDR3 sequence (DNA): TGCGCCAGCAGCCAAGCCGGGGTTCAAGAGACCCAGTACTTC. This sequence joins TRBV4-1 and TRBJ2-5; D may be TRBD2 (5 bases). V was shortened by 1 base and J by 2 bases, with 8 bases between the two germline ends. Germline V gene data show CDR1 as MGHRA and CDR2 as YSYEKL. This CDR3 is 14 amino acids long.

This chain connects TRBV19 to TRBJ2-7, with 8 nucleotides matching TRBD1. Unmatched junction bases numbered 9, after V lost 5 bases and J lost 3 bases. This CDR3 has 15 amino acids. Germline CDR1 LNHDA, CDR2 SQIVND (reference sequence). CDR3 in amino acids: CASSVGQAAIYEQYF. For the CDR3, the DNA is TGTGCCAGTAGTGTGGGACAGGCCGCGATCTACGAGCAGTACTTC.

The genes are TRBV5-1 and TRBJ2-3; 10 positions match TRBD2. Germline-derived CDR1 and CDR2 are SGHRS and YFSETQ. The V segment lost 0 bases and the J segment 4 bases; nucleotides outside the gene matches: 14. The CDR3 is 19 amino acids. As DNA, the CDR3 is TGCGCCAGCAGCTTGGACAGCGGGAGGGCCTCCGGGATCCCAGATACGCAGTATTTT. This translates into CASSLDSGRASGIPDTQYF.

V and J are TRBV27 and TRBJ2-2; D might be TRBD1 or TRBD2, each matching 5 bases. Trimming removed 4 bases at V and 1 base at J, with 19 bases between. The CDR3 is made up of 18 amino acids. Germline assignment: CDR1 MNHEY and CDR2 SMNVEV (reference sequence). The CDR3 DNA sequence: TGTGCCAGCAGTTCGTTCGGGACGGCCGGATTGAACACCGGGGAGCTGTTTTTT. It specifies CASSSFGTAGLNTGELFF.

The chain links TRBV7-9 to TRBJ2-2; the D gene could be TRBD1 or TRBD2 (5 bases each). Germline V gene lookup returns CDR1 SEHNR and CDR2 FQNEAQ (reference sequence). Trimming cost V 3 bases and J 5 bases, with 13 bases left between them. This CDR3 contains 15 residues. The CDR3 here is CASSLHTEGTGELFF. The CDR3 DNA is TGTGCCAGCAGCTTGCACACCGAGGGGACCGGGGAGCTGTTTTTT.

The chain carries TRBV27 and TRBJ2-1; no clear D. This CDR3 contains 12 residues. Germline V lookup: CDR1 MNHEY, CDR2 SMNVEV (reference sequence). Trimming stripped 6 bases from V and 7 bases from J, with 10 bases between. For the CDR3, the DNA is TGTGCCAGCAGGTCAATTATAAATGAGCAGTTCTTC. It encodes CASRSIINEQFF.

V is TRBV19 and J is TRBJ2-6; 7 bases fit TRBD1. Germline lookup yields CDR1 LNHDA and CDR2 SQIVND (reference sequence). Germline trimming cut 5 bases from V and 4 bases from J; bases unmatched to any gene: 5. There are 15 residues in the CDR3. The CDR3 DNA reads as TGTGCCAGTAGTTATACAGGGGTCGGGGCCAACGTCCTGACTTTC. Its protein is CASSYTGVGANVLTF.

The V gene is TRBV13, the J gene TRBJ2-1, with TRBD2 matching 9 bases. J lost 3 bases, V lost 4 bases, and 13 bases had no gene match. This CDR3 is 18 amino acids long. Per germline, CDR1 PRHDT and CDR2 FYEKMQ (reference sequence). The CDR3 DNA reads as TGTGCCAGCAGCTCGTTTAGACTAGCGGATGACCACTACAATGAGCAGTTCTTC. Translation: CASSSFRLADDHYNEQFF.

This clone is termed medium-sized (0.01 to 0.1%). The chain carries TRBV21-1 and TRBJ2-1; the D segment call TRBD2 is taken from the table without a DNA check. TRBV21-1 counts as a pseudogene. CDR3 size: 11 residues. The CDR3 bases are TGTGCCAGCAGCAAAAGGGAGGAGCAGTTCTTC. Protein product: CASSKREEQFF.

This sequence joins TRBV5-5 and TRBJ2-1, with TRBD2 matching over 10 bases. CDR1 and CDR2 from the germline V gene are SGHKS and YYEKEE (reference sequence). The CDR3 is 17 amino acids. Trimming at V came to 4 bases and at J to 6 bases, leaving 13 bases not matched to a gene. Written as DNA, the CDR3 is TGTGCCAGCAGCACCTACTCTAGCGGGAGATTGGGCAATGAGCAGTTCTTC. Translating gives CASSTYSSGRLGNEQFF.

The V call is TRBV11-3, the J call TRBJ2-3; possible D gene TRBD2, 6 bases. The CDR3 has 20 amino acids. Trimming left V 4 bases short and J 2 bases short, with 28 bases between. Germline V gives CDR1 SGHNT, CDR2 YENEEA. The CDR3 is CASSSLGSGTSTYSTDTQYF. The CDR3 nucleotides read TGTGCCAGCAGCTCCTTAGGGTCCGGGACTTCAACCTATTCCACAGATACGCAGTATTTT.

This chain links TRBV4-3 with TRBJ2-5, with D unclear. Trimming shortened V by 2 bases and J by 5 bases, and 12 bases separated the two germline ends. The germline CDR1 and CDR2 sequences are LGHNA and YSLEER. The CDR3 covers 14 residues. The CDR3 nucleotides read TGCGCCAGCAGCCAACCAGGAGTAAGTGAGACCCAGTACTTC. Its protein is CASSQPGVSETQYF.

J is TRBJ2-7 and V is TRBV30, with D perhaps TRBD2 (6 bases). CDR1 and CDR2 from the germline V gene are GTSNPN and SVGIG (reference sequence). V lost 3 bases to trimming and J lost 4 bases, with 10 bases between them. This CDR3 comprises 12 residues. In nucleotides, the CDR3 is TGTGCCTGGAGCGGGAGTGGTTACGAGCAGTACTTC. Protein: CAWSGSGYEQYF. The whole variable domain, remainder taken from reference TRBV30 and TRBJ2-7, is SQTIHQWPATLVQPVGSPLSLECTVEGTSNPNLYWYRQAAGRGLQLLFYSVGIGQISSEVPQNLSASRPQDRQFILSSKKLLLSDSGFYLCAWSGSGYEQYFGPGTRLTVT.

DNA of the CDR3: TGTGCCAGCAGCTTGATTGGGGGTCTGGGTCAGCCCCAGCATTTT. The encoded protein is CASSLIGGLGQPQHF. The rearrangement links TRBV5-5 to TRBJ1-5, with TRBD1 as a possible D gene (5 bases). Trimming removed 1 base from V and 6 bases from J, with 14 bases in between. CDR1 SGHKS and CDR2 YYEKEE come from the germline V gene (reference sequence). This CDR3 is 15 amino acids long.

The CDR3 loop reads CASSLSSQETQYF. The DNA of the CDR3 is TGTGCCAGCAGCCTCTCTTCCCAAGAGACCCAGTACTTC. The J gene is TRBJ2-5, the V gene TRBV7-7; no clear D gene. The CDR3 sequence is 13 residues long. CDR1 SSHAT and CDR2 FNYEAQ come from the germline V gene (reference sequence). With 5 bases removed from V and 1 base from J, the gap between germline ends came to 8 bases.